This is a list of T cell receptor beta chains from one sample in a study of cytomegalovirus exposure and HLA in healthy donors. Measured with immunoSEQ multiplex PCR; TCRdb has only the in-frame clones, and not every one. The table lists 160,000 or so clones, approximately 80% of them singletons. The sequenced material came from PBMCs. The receptor source for this set is a young man in good health and CMV-seropositive. The CDR3 runs from the conserved cysteine through the conserved F or W. D genes are given only for firm matches. A row's size may be missing; if present it is once, few, many or a size class.

v_call	d_call	clone_size	j_call	cdr3_aa	cdr3_nt
TRBV6-1	NA	NA	TRBJ1-5	CASSDRDYNQPQHF	TGTGCCAGCAGTGACAGGGATTACAATCAGCCCCAGCATTTT
TRBV5-1	TRBD1	NA	TRBJ2-7	CASSVGQGAGEQYF	TGCGCCAGCAGCGTGGGACAGGGGGCTGGGGAGCAGTACTTC
TRBV6-1	NA	few	TRBJ1-1	CASSGPGAKRNTEAFF	TGTGCCAGCAGTGGTCCCGGAGCAAAGAGGAACACTGAAGCTTTCTTT
TRBV4-1	NA	NA	TRBJ2-5	CASSQDAGIGETQYF	TGCGCCAGCAGCCAAGATGCGGGAATAGGGGAGACCCAGTACTTC
TRBV27	NA	NA	TRBJ1-6	CASSSDSAQNSPLHF	TGTGCCAGCAGCTCTGACAGTGCCCAAAATTCACCCCTCCACTTT
TRBV5-1	TRBD1	once	TRBJ2-7	CASSLHGTDEQYF	TGCGCCAGCAGCCTGCACGGGACAGACGAGCAGTACTTC
TRBV6-6	NA	NA	TRBJ2-7	CASSLTVAAYEQYF	TGTGCCAGCAGCTTGACGGTAGCCGCCTACGAGCAGTACTTC
TRBV7-9	NA	NA	TRBJ1-5	CASSRPGDQPQHF	TGTGCCAGCAGCCGACCAGGTGATCAGCCCCAGCATTTT
TRBV28	NA	NA	TRBJ2-7	CASGGTAWGEQYF	TGTGCCAGCGGCGGGACCGCGTGGGGCGAGCAGTACTTC
TRBV28	TRBD2	NA	TRBJ2-7	CASSSPGGAPYEQYF	TGTGCCAGCAGCTCCCCGGGGGGAGCACCCTACGAGCAGTACTTC
TRBV5-1	TRBD2	NA	TRBJ2-5	CASSLAAGGPWETQYF	TGCGCCAGCAGCTTGGCAGCGGGGGGGCCTTGGGAGACCCAGTACTTC
TRBV7-2	TRBD2	NA	TRBJ2-1	CASSLVRASGGSANNEQFF	TGTGCCAGCAGCTTAGTTCGCGCTAGCGGGGGCTCGGCTAACAATGAGCAGTTCTTC
TRBV5-1	NA	NA	TRBJ2-2	CASSLEPGRNTGELFF	TGCGCCAGCAGCTTGGAGCCTGGGCGGAACACCGGGGAGCTGTTTTTT
TRBV6-1	NA	NA	TRBJ1-2	CASSYQGYGYTF	TGTGCCAGCAGTTATCAGGGGTATGGCTACACCTTC